The T cell receptor beta chain under discussion was sequenced for a study of blood T cell repertoires in COVID-19. Overall study context: Sites in the United States, Italy and Spain provided acute and convalescent COVID-19 samples. PBMCs, B-cell-depleted T cells, or T cells were the source of the cDNA or gDNA that made up the material.

Looked up from germline, CDR1 is SGHTA and CDR2 is FQGNSA. There are 19 residues in the CDR3. J gave up 3 bases and V 2 bases, and 14 bases lay outside the gene matches. In the source study's methods: Reference gene primer amplification in the assay estimated nucleated cell counts. The repertoire was sequenced with immunoSEQ multiplex PCR; TCRdb's copy has only in-frame clones and lacks some. Clone size and the V and J calls come from that table; the DNA yielded D and trimming. The data show about 40,000 clones, about 84% seen once. The gene calls are TRBV7-2 and TRBJ2-3; 10 bases line up with TRBD2. The clonotype comes from an elderly man with active or convalescent COVID-19. The specimen was peripheral blood. CDR3 nucleotide sequence: TGTGCCAGCAGCTTAAAGTCCGGAGCTAGCGGGAGTAGGACAGATACGCAGTATTTT. Translated: CASSLKSGASGSRTDTQYF.